One TCR beta chain is described in this entry. Its antigen remains unknown. The CDR3 is 14 amino acids. Trimming cost V 3 bases and J 2 bases, with 7 bases left between them. TCRdb reprocessed the 5' RACE reads with MiXCR, giving one entry per CDR3 protein. The repertoire consists of about 410,000 distinct CDR3 sequences, with over 15% occurring once and the leading ten covering around a fifth. This specimen comes from a study of T-cell memory formation after mild COVID-19. Study outcomes and limitations: CD4+ bias marked clones expanding day 15 to 37, unlike balanced contracting clones.

The sample comprised PBMCs or a T cell subset sorted from them (not recorded which). V is TRBV12-3 or TRBV12-4 and J is TRBJ1-4, with D possibly TRBD1 on 5 matching bases. This TCR was sampled from a man aged 18 to 30 who had mild COVID-19 (a few samples of this study predate the infection). Cell type and time point are not known. The CDR3 loop is CASSFWGTNEKLFF. In DNA form, the CDR3 reads TGTGCCAGCAGTTTTTGGGGGACTAATGAAAAACTGTTTTTT.